The following is a TCR beta chain sequence with its context. Its antigen target is currently unknown. A much larger clone sits a single nucleotide away, making a read error possible. The germline V gene (reference sequence) sets CDR1 to MNHNY and CDR2 to SVGAGI. The CDR3, from cysteine to phenylalanine, totals 12 residues. Just CDR3 DNA is preserved here, 36 bases in frame from base 1. The sample originates from a study of tumor and adjacent non-tumor tissue in lung cancer (dated by TCRdb to 2017 to 2018). About the full investigation: The cohort included eleven to twelve adenocarcinoma, a couple of squamous cell carcinoma and 1 small cell lung cancer patients. The roughly 15 enrolled patients, of whom roughly 10 were men and 5 were women, were aged roughly 30 to 76 years and were diagnosed with TNM stage I to III disease. Sequencing generated a total of some 130 million productive TCRbeta reads, averaging around 4.2 million reads per sample. Bulk TCRbeta repertoires were compared between lung tumor tissue and matched distant non-tumor lung tissue obtained from approximately 15 lung cancer patients. For each patient, one tumor sample and one normal lung sample were taken, giving roughly 30 paired specimens that underwent TCRbeta CDR3 sequencing. On the study overall, not on this receptor specifically: Peripheral blood was not sequenced, so blood TCRbeta repertoires in these lung cancer patients were not examined. The cohort had only about 14 patients, and the authors noted that larger samples and more detailed clinical data are needed. The methods do not name the sequencing platform or mention unique molecular identifiers. A significantly larger cumulative share of the repertoire was made up by the top 100 clones in normal lung than in tumor tissue. Significantly higher TCR diversity was found in younger patients, and higher tumor TCR diversity was associated with shorter overall and disease-free survival. Significantly higher TCR diversity (inverse Simpson) was observed in tumor tissue than in normal lung tissue (roughly 390 vs 170, P = 0.0075, Mann-Whitney U test).

Libraries were made using multiplex PCR. Sequencing used an Illumina HiSeq 2500. TCRbeta libraries were built by three rounds of nested PCR using primers (Table S4), following protocols modified from ARM-PCR. PCR products of 200-500 bp were gel-excised and purified with the QIAquick gel extraction kit before sequencing. As for the original processing: Reads were cleaned with Trimmomatic, merged with FLASH into complete CDR3 sequences, and assigned to V(D)J germline segments with MiTCR. Clonal diversity was calculated as the inverse Simpson's index using VDJtools. In-frame sequences without a premature stop codon were defined as productive reads. TCRdb reran the public reads through fastp at Q25 and MiXCR, keeping productive beta chains. All rows with the same CDR3 protein become a single entry with the most common DNA and genes. V and J calls and clone size were set by TCRdb, not the authors. The sample records around 74,000 distinct CDR3 sequences, nearly 70% of which are singletons. The top ten clones comprise roughly 12% of the sample.

Bulk unsorted tissue served as the source for RNA extraction, and RNA quality was assessed using a NanoDrop ND-1000 and an Agilent 2100. The donors were newly diagnosed lung cancer patients admitted for thoracic surgery in China from August to November 2014 who had not received prior chemotherapy. Patients who had received previous radiotherapy or chemotherapy, or who had another concurrent cancer, were excluded from the study. Pieces of surgical tissue measuring about 1-2.1 cm3 were kept in RNAlater solution and held at -80 degrees C until needed. This receptor chain uses TRBV6-6 and TRBJ1-2, with the D gene uncertain. This clonotype was obtained from a woman aged 70 to 79 with non-small cell lung cancer. The sequenced sample consisted of lung tumor tissue. The DNA sequence is as follows: TGTGTCAGCAGTTCCGGATTGGGTTTTAGCACCTTC. This sequence encodes CVSSSGLGFSTF.